This TCR beta chain was retrieved from a study of blood T cell repertoires in COVID-19. At the level of the study: Acute and convalescent COVID-19 samples came from the United States, Italy and Spain. T cells, B-cell-depleted T cells, or PBMCs provided the cDNA or gDNA that served as material.

In the study's own analysis: Reference gene primer amplification yielded estimated nucleated cell counts. Produced via immunoSEQ multiplex PCR; TCRdb's table is partial and in-frame only. V and J calls and clone size are as listed in that table; D and trimming were resolved from the DNA. This sample has tens of thousands of clones, with 70% to 85% found just once. Losses at the gene ends were 4 bases for V and 0 bases for J; bases not matched to a gene: 3. The CDR3 sequence is 15 residues long. In germline, CDR1 is SEHNR, CDR2 FQNEAQ (reference sequence). The J gene is TRBJ1-2, the V gene TRBV7-9, with 9 nucleotides matching TRBD1. Sequenced sample: peripheral blood. The clonotype comes from a human donor in a cohort sampled during active COVID-19. The CDR3 region is CASSSRQGANYGYTF. Written as DNA, the CDR3 is TGTGCCAGCAGCTCGAGACAGGGGGCTAACTATGGCTACACCTTC.